This T cell receptor beta chain came from a study of blood T cells in healthy people across ages (dated by TCRdb to the mid-2010s). Study-wide context: In model experiments, template switching captured about one uniquely barcoded TCR beta cDNA molecule for every two T cells. Using the same blood draw, the study looked at two additional independent replicas of 1 million unique cDNA reads for two donors, one aged 18 to 30 and the other aged 80 or older. The donors were split into four age groups: young (average about 15 years), middle-aged (about 40), aged (more than 60) and long-lived (roughly 77). The study measured age-related changes in TCR beta repertoire diversity using deep sequencing normalized with unique cDNA molecular identifiers. To avoid experimental bias, donors of different ages were randomly spread across the sequencing lanes.

The method was 5' RACE. Sequencing instrument: Illumina HiSeq 2500. The second PCR ran for roughly 7 to 12 cycles and used a J-beta primer mix along with a sample-barcoded 5' primer. A unique molecular identifier was introduced onto each TCR beta cDNA molecule by a template-switch 5' adaptor carrying 12 random nucleotides. Each sample yielded at least 2.5 million CDR3-containing paired-end reads. First-strand cDNA was synthesized from all RNA with the Mint cDNA synthesis kit, primed by a TRBC-specific oligonucleotide. After uracil-DNA glycosylase treatment, a first 18-cycle PCR used universal primers M1SS and BC2_uni_R on all cDNA. The authors' pipeline ran thus. Each sample was normalized by randomly selecting 1 million high-quality reads, each carrying a distinct molecular identifier. Reads sharing molecular identifiers were discarded rather than binned into consensus sequences. MiTCR, set to a Q25 quality threshold and the strictest error-elimination algorithm, was used for CDR3 identification, clonotype clustering and error correction. A nonparametric unseen species model using Euler transformation provided a lower-bound estimate of total TCR beta diversity. Through fastp at Q25 and MiXCR, TCRdb rebuilt clones from the public reads, retaining in-frame beta chains. Entries are consolidated by CDR3 protein sequence, retaining the most common genes and DNA. In this record, the V and J calls reflect TCRdb's handling and not the investigators' own analysis. The sample yields about 1 million distinct CDR3 sequences; under 45% were counted once. Of the sample, about 19% is held by the ten largest clones.

Comment on this clonotype: The antigen this receptor binds is unknown. Base-call qualities are not available, and no considerably larger clone is one nucleotide away.

What the authors observed across the whole study: The long-lived group showed more naive CD4+ T cells, fewer expanded clones and increased TCR diversity than the aged group, suggesting age selection. The percentage of naive T cells measured by flow cytometry correlated strongly with observed TCR beta diversity. Conclusive comparison of naive and antigen-experienced compartments was prevented by the profiling of bulk unsorted PBMCs. Estimates of total diversity based on one million sequenced T cells were regarded as lower bounds and as underestimates. Because donor CMV infection status was unknown, age-related changes in expanded clonotypes were potentially confounded. As age increased, observed TCR beta diversity per million T cells dropped in a roughly linear way, and a significant reduction was already evident by age 40.

The cysteine opens and the phenylalanine closes a CDR3 of 17 amino acids. The retained sequence is limited to the CDR3, 51 bases, with the frame set at the first base. CDR1 and CDR2 were assigned from the germline V gene (reference sequence) as MNHEY and SMNVEV. Donors were roughly 40 systemically healthy Caucasian individuals from Russia aged 6 to 90 years. Each donor gave ten milliliters of peripheral blood, collected into EDTA-treated Vacutainer tubes. Ficoll-Paque density-gradient centrifugation was used to isolate PBMCs, with at least 6.5 million per sample. Trizol reagent was used to extract total RNA from the PBMCs, yielding at least 5.5 micrograms per sample. Naive CD45RAhigh/CD27high T cell percentages were measured by flow cytometry on a PBMC aliquot from every donor.

Sequencing was done on a sample of blood. The sequence joins TRBV27 to TRBJ2-4; possibly the D gene is TRBD1, per 5 matching bases. The DNA end favors TRBJ2-7, so the J call may be wrong. This TCR was recovered from a woman aged 55-69 years in good health. For the CDR3, the sequence is CASSLKPPGYQTYEQYF. In nucleotide form, the sequence is TGTGCCAGCAGTCTCAAACCCCCAGGGTACCAGACCTACGAGCAGTACTTC.